Listed below are T cell receptor beta chains from one sample, sequenced in a study of T cell responses to AZD1222 COVID-19 vaccine. Here immunoSEQ multiplex PCR was the method, and the copy in TCRdb shows in-frame clones only, minus some. The sample contains about 110,000 clones, around nine tenths of which appear only once. This specimen consisted of peripheral blood, obtained on day 0 of MenACWY control vaccination. All receptors come from an adult in good health. CDR3s include the opening cysteine and the closing phenylalanine or tryptophan. D genes are given only for firm matches. A row's size may be missing; if present it is once, few, many or a size class.

j_gene: TRBJ2-1
abundance: .
v_gene: TRBV5-1
d_gene: TRBD2
CDR3nt: TGCGCCAGCAGCCCCAGAGAGAGAGCGGGGTTGATTTATGAGCAGTTCTTC
CDR3aa: CASSPRERAGLIYEQFF

j_gene: TRBJ1-1
abundance: .
v_gene: TRBV27
d_gene: .
CDR3nt: TGTGCCAGCAGTTCCCACCGCGGGGCAGACCTGAACACTGAAGCTTTCTTT
CDR3aa: CASSSHRGADLNTEAFF

j_gene: TRBJ1-5
abundance: .
v_gene: TRBV6-5
d_gene: .
CDR3nt: TGTGCCAGCAGCCCCGTGGGCAATCAGCCCCAGCATTTT
CDR3aa: CASSPVGNQPQHF

j_gene: TRBJ2-6
abundance: .
v_gene: TRBV4-3
d_gene: .
CDR3nt: TGCGCCAGCAGCCAAGATCACCCTGGGGCCAACGTCCTGACTTTC
CDR3aa: CASSQDHPGANVLTF

j_gene: TRBJ2-1
abundance: .
v_gene: TRBV3-1/TRBV3-2
d_gene: TRBD1
CDR3nt: TGTGCCAGCAGCCAAGATCCCAGGGGGAATGAGCAGTTCTTC
CDR3aa: CASSQDPRGNEQFF

j_gene: TRBJ2-7
abundance: .
v_gene: TRBV21-1
d_gene: .
CDR3nt: .
CDR3aa: CASILGQGDYEQYF

j_gene: TRBJ2-7
abundance: .
v_gene: TRBV5-1
d_gene: .
CDR3nt: TGCGCCAGCAGCTTGACAGGGAAAGAATACGAGCAGTACTTC
CDR3aa: CASSLTGKEYEQYF

j_gene: TRBJ1-2
abundance: once
v_gene: TRBV28
d_gene: .
CDR3nt: TGTGCCAGCAGGTCCTCACCTGCAAGGGGTGGCTACACCTTC
CDR3aa: CASRSSPARGGYTF

j_gene: TRBJ1-1
abundance: .
v_gene: TRBV20-1
d_gene: TRBD1
CDR3nt: TGCAGTGCTAGTCGTCCAGGGGGGCTGAACACTGAAGCTTTCTTT
CDR3aa: CSASRPGGLNTEAFF

j_gene: TRBJ2-7
abundance: .
v_gene: TRBV6-5
d_gene: .
CDR3nt: TGTGCCAGCAGTTACGGGCAGGAATACGAGCAGTACTTC
CDR3aa: CASSYGQEYEQYF

j_gene: TRBJ1-2
abundance: .
v_gene: TRBV27
d_gene: .
CDR3nt: TGTGCCAGCAGTTTAGCAGGGGCCTGGCTCTATGGCTACACCTTC
CDR3aa: CASSLAGAWLYGYTF

j_gene: TRBJ1-1
abundance: .
v_gene: TRBV25-1
d_gene: .
CDR3nt: TGTGCCAGCAGCCAAAAGGGTCCAGAGAAGCAAAACACTGAAGCTTTCTTT
CDR3aa: CASSQKGPEKQNTEAFF

j_gene: TRBJ1-2
abundance: .
v_gene: TRBV5-1
d_gene: .
CDR3nt: TGCGCCAGCAGCCCAACACCCGTACACCAGAACTATGGCTACACCTTC
CDR3aa: CASSPTPVHQNYGYTF

j_gene: TRBJ2-7
abundance: .
v_gene: TRBV30
d_gene: TRBD2
CDR3nt: TGTGCCTGGAGTGTATATACTAGCGGAAAATGGTACGAGCAGTACTTC
CDR3aa: CAWSVYTSGKWYEQYF

j_gene: TRBJ1-5
abundance: .
v_gene: TRBV30
d_gene: .
CDR3nt: TGTGCCTGGAGCCAAGGGGGGAGCAATCAGCCCCAGCATTTT
CDR3aa: CAWSQGGSNQPQHF

j_gene: TRBJ1-2
abundance: .
v_gene: TRBV12-3/TRBV12-4
d_gene: .
CDR3nt: TGTGCCAAGGAGGGAGGAAACTATGGCTACACCTTC
CDR3aa: CAKEGGNYGYTF

j_gene: TRBJ1-1
abundance: once
v_gene: TRBV2
d_gene: .
CDR3nt: TGTGCCAGCAGGGCGACCGACCGAGGAGCTTTCTTT
CDR3aa: CASRATDRGAFF

j_gene: TRBJ1-5
abundance: .
v_gene: TRBV7-9
d_gene: .
CDR3nt: TGTGCCAGCAAGGCCGCGGGGACAAATCAGCCCCAGCATTTT
CDR3aa: CASKAAGTNQPQHF

j_gene: TRBJ1-1
abundance: once
v_gene: TRBV28
d_gene: .
CDR3nt: TGTGCCAGCAGTTCCCCAACGGCGGGACACATTAAGGCTTTCTTT
CDR3aa: CASSSPTAGHIKAFF

j_gene: TRBJ1-3
abundance: .
v_gene: TRBV11-2
d_gene: .
CDR3nt: TGTGCCAGCAGCCCAATAGCTGGAAACACCATATATTTT
CDR3aa: CASSPIAGNTIYF

j_gene: TRBJ1-2
abundance: .
v_gene: TRBV19
d_gene: .
CDR3nt: TGTGCCAGTAGTATAGTCCGGGGGCTTGACTATGGCTACACCTTC
CDR3aa: CASSIVRGLDYGYTF

j_gene: TRBJ1-1
abundance: few
v_gene: TRBV6-5
d_gene: .
CDR3nt: TGTGCCAGCAGTTACACCAAGGGGTTAGGAGCTTTCTTT
CDR3aa: CASSYTKGLGAFF

j_gene: TRBJ1-2
abundance: .
v_gene: TRBV3-1/TRBV3-2
d_gene: .
CDR3nt: TGTGCCAGCAGCCTCGGGTCCTCAGCTAACTATGGCTACACCTTC
CDR3aa: CASSLGSSANYGYTF

j_gene: TRBJ2-7
abundance: once
v_gene: TRBV12-3/TRBV12-4
d_gene: .
CDR3nt: TGTGCCAGCAGTTATTTAGCGGAGCAGTACTTC
CDR3aa: CASSYLAEQYF

j_gene: TRBJ1-4
abundance: .
v_gene: TRBV25-1
d_gene: .
CDR3nt: TGTGCCAGCAGTGCCCTGGGAGGGGCCGGTGAAAAACTGTTTTTT
CDR3aa: CASSALGGAGEKLFF

j_gene: TRBJ2-7
abundance: .
v_gene: TRBV6-5
d_gene: TRBD1
CDR3nt: TGTGCCAGCAGGGGACAGGGGGACCACGAGCAGTACTTC
CDR3aa: CASRGQGDHEQYF